Presented here are 10 T cell receptor beta chains from one specimen sequenced in a study of cytomegalovirus exposure and HLA in healthy donors. PCR employed 60 Vbeta and 13 Jbeta primers. Measured with immunoSEQ multiplex PCR; TCRdb has only the in-frame clones, and not every one. Seen here are more than 150,000 clones, roughly 81% observed once, and the top ten hold 2% to 2.5%. Material for sequencing was PBMCs. The receptors derive from a woman between 18 and 30 years old in good health and CMV-seronegative.

This clone appeared once. The V gene is TRBV4-1, the J gene TRBJ1-5, with 9 positions matching TRBD1. Germline lookup yields CDR1 MGHRA and CDR2 YSYEKL. The V gene end was trimmed by 4 bases and the J gene end by 6 bases; junction bases not matched to a gene: 10. CDR3 size: 16 residues. The CDR3 bases are TGCGCCAGCAGCCCGGCCCAACAGGGGGCCAGTCAGCCCCAGCATTTT. Its protein is CASSPAQQGASQPQHF.

This chain joins TRBV19 and TRBJ2-1; possible D gene TRBD2, 6 bases. The CDR3 has 15 amino acids. Germline V gene lookup returns CDR1 LNHDA and CDR2 SQIVND (reference sequence). The V and J ends lost 6 bases and 4 bases respectively, with 16 bases between them. The CDR3 reads CASSGSPIRYNEQFF. The CDR3 DNA follows: TGTGCCAGTAGCGGGAGCCCCATCCGGTACAATGAGCAGTTCTTC.

V is TRBV9 and J is TRBJ2-1; D possibly corresponds to TRBD2 (6 bases). Trimming left V 0 bases short and J 4 bases short, with 17 bases between. The germline CDR1 and CDR2 sequences are SGDLS and YYNGEE. The CDR3 loop spans 17 amino acids. The CDR3 DNA sequence: TGTGCCAGCAGCGTAGGGGCGGCGGGACTCGCTTACAATGAGCAGTTCTTC. It encodes CASSVGAAGLAYNEQFF. Together with reference TRBV9 and TRBJ2-1, the CDR3 gives the full variable domain: DSGVTQTPKHLITATGQRVTLRCSPRSGDLSVYWYQQSLDQGLQFLIQYYNGEERAKGNILERFSAQQFPDLHSELNLSSLELGDSALYFCASSVGAAGLAYNEQFFGPGTRLTVL.

In the case of this clone: One end of the junction fails to match germline, which may point to a read error. The chain is built from TRBV7-9 and TRBJ2-1, with 7 bases lining up with TRBD2. In germline, CDR1 is SEHNR, CDR2 FQNEAQ (reference sequence). The CDR3 length is 16 residues. The CDR3 nucleotides read TGTTCCAGCAGCTTAGCCGGGGGGTACGCCTACAATGAGCAGTTCTTC. Its translation is CSSSLAGGYAYNEQFF.

The chain links TRBV14 to TRBJ2-7; D is unresolved. The CDR3 is 15 residues long. Germline-derived CDR1 and CDR2 are SGHDN and FVKESK. V was shortened by 2 bases and J by 3 bases, with 14 bases between the two germline ends. CDR3: CASSQTGARIYEQYF. DNA for the CDR3: TGTGCCAGCAGCCAAACTGGAGCTAGAATCTACGAGCAGTACTTC.

The count of this clone is one. The genes are TRBV7-2 and TRBJ2-1; 13 bases align to TRBD2. The CDR3 spans 16 residues. J was trimmed by 8 bases and V by 6 bases; bases with no gene match: 10. CDR1 is SGHTA and CDR2 is FQGNSA in the germline V gene. The CDR3 sequence: CASRRTGTSGNDEQFF. The DNA of the CDR3 is TGTGCCAGCAGGCGCACCGGGACTAGCGGGAACGATGAGCAGTTCTTC.

This chain connects TRBV28 to TRBJ1-6, with 7 bases aligning to TRBD1. The CDR3 is made up of 15 amino acids. With V trimmed by 2 bases and J by 8 bases, 6 bases remained unmatched. CDR1 is MDHEN, CDR2 SYDVKM, per germline. CDR3 region: CASSLRRTGDSPLHF. The CDR3 DNA reads TGTGCCAGCAGTTTACGAAGGACAGGTGATTCACCCCTCCACTTT.

V gene TRBV6-1 combines with J gene TRBJ2-5, with D uncertain. The CDR3 is 13 amino acids. The V gene lost 6 bases and the J gene lost 1 base, with 9 bases spanning the gap. The V gene's germline CDR1 is MNHNS and CDR2 SASEGT. The CDR3, as DNA: TGTGCCAGCAGCCGCTACCCCCAAGAGACCCAGTACTTC. It encodes CASSRYPQETQYF.

The genes are TRBV4-2 and TRBJ2-5, with 7 bases aligning to TRBD2. TRBJ2-7 matches the DNA end more closely, so the J call is doubtful. In germline, CDR1 is LGHNA, CDR2 YNFKEQ. The CDR3 consists of 16 residues. Written as DNA, the CDR3 is TGTGCCAGCAGCTCCTCTTTGCTGGGGGGGTCCTACGAGCAGTACTTC. It translates to CASSSSLLGGSYEQYF.

The J gene is TRBJ1-2, the V gene TRBV27; 10 bases map to TRBD1. This CDR3 spans 15 amino acids. CDR1 MNHEY and CDR2 SMNVEV come from the germline V gene (reference sequence). V lost 6 bases, J lost 3 bases, and 7 bases stayed unmatched. CDR3 loop: CASSFSGTGDYGYTF. DNA of the CDR3: TGTGCCAGCAGCTTTTCAGGGACAGGGGACTATGGCTACACCTTC.